The sequence of this T cell receptor (beta chain) was determined in a study of blood T cells in healthy people across ages. Study overall: Per two T cells, template switching captured roughly one barcoded beta molecule. Study-level points and caveats: Estimated diversity that came from one million T cells was considered an underestimate.

On this clonotype: Antigen: not known.

The CDR3 extends over 16 amino acids. Germline CDR1 MNHEY, CDR2 SVGEGT. Trimming removed 3 bases from V and 3 bases from J; junction bases left unmatched: 10. Primed by a sample-barcoded 5' primer and a J-beta primer mix, a second PCR proceeded for 7 to 11 cycles. Each cDNA molecule was tagged by a template-switch adaptor with 12 random nucleotides. TCRdb ran MiXCR on the 5' RACE reads and lists one entry per CDR3 protein. The sample yields almost 550,000 distinct CDR3 sequences, less than 25% seen once. Every donor gave roughly 9.2 milliliters of peripheral blood. These data were also filed under a second study, of T cells of mothers and their children.

The chain is built from TRBV6-2 or TRBV6-3 and TRBJ1-1, with 7 bases that match TRBD1. The sequenced sample consisted of blood. The receptor was derived from a boy younger than 18 in good health. The CDR3 bases are TGTGCCAGCAGTTATTACAGGGGAGGAGGGTACACTGAAGCTTTCTTT. Translated: CASSYYRGGGYTEAFF.